What follows are 31 T cell receptor beta chains derived from one specimen sequenced in a study of CD8 T cells in Susac syndrome. RNA was extracted with the RNeasy kit, and a quantity of roughly 0.45 to 1 ug was reverse transcribed using random hexamers. Using its own MiXCR run on the immunoSEQ multiplex PCR reads, TCRdb lists one record per CDR3 protein. The sample includes about 140,000 distinct CDR3 sequences, 85% to 95% of them seen just once. The sequencing input was CD4+ T cells from PBMCs. The receptor set was obtained from a human donor with Susac syndrome.

The rearrangement joins TRBV20-1 to TRBJ1-3, with D possibly TRBD1 on 5 matching bases. There are 14 residues in the CDR3. With 3 bases removed from V and 9 bases from J, the gap between germline ends came to 18 bases. Per germline, CDR1 DFQATT and CDR2 SNEGSKA (reference sequence). CDR3 loop: CSASSVLLGGTIYF. The CDR3 DNA reads TGCAGTGCTAGTTCGGTCCTACTTGGGGGCACCATATATTTT.

V and J are TRBV7-9 and TRBJ1-5, with D possibly being TRBD1 (5 bases). The CDR3 runs 14 residues. CDR1 is SEHNR and CDR2 is FQNEAQ in the germline V gene (reference sequence). V lost 5 bases and J 2 bases, leaving 10 bases between the germline ends. In nucleotides, the CDR3 is TGTGCCAGCAGCCGGGGGGGTGGCAATCAGCCCCAGCATTTT. Translation gives CASSRGGGNQPQHF.

This clonotype occurred once. The CDR3 sequence: CAKASDGRTGNEQFF. The CDR3 region has the DNA TGTGCCAAAGCGTCTGACGGGAGAACCGGCAATGAGCAGTTCTTC. V gene TRBV24-1 combines with J gene TRBJ2-1; TRBD2 is a possible D gene (6 bases). The CDR3 contains 15 residues. Germline values: CDR1 KGHDR, CDR2 SFDVKD. Trimming stripped 11 bases from V and 6 bases from J, with 22 bases between.

The rearrangement joins TRBV11-1 to TRBJ2-1; D call uncertain. The CDR3 contains 16 residues. V lost 5 bases and J 1 base, leaving 15 bases between the germline ends. Germline V CDR1 and CDR2: SGHAT, FQDESV (reference sequence). The CDR3 DNA sequence: TGTGCCAGCAGCCAGACCCTAGACCCTTCCTACAATGAGCAGTTCTTC. Translated: CASSQTLDPSYNEQFF.

CDR3 DNA sequence: TGTGCCAGCAGCACGGGTGGGGGCACAGATACGCAGTATTTT. Translation gives CASSTGGGTDTQYF. The chain has TRBV7-6 and TRBJ2-3, with D unresolved. The CDR3 is made up of 14 amino acids. Trimming stripped 5 bases from V and 1 base from J, with 10 bases between. Germline V gene lookup returns CDR1 SGHVS and CDR2 FNYEAQ.

V is TRBV5-1 and J is TRBJ1-4; D is uncertain. Germline V lookup: CDR1 SGHRS, CDR2 YFSETQ. The CDR3 length is 14 residues. Trimming took off 5 bases at V and 5 bases at J, with 13 bases between the two ends. The CDR3: CASRPDPGNEKLFF. The CDR3 DNA sequence: TGCGCCAGCAGGCCCGACCCGGGGAATGAAAAACTGTTTTTT.

J is TRBJ1-2 and V is TRBV4-2, with 7 bases lining up with TRBD1. The CDR3 is made up of 14 amino acids. Trimming at V came to 5 bases and at J to 10 bases, leaving 13 bases not matched to a gene. Germline CDR1 LGHNA, CDR2 YNFKEQ. The CDR3 nucleotides read TGTGCCAGCAGCAGGGACAGCGATTCTACCTCCTACACCTTC. It specifies CASSRDSDSTSYTF.

This clonotype was seen only once. The V and J genes are TRBV29-1 and TRBJ2-5; no clear D. Germline CDR1 SQVTM, CDR2 ANQGSEA. The CDR3 is 11 residues long. Trimming shortened V by 8 bases and J by 2 bases, and 9 bases separated the two germline ends. This CDR3 reads CSPRWQETQYF. The CDR3 region has the DNA TGCAGCCCAAGGTGGCAAGAGACCCAGTACTTC.

The chain carries TRBV7-2 and TRBJ2-1; either TRBD1 or TRBD2 may fit D (5 bases each). The CDR3 has 14 residues. Trimming removed 1 base from V and 5 bases from J, with 9 bases in between. Germline V lookup: CDR1 SGHTA, CDR2 FQGNSA. CDR3 amino acids: CASSLGGTDNEQFF. The CDR3 bases are TGTGCCAGCAGCTTAGGAGGGACCGACAATGAGCAGTTCTTC.

The chain is built from TRBV30 and TRBJ2-7, with D possibly TRBD2 on 5 matching bases. V lost 5 bases to trimming and J lost 3 bases, with 14 bases between them. The CDR3 is made up of 13 amino acids. The germline V gene has CDR1 GTSNPN and CDR2 SVGIG (reference sequence). In DNA, the CDR3 is TGTGCCTGGCGGGTGGGAGAGGGCTACGAGCAGTACTTC. Protein sequence: CAWRVGEGYEQYF.

This rearrangement joins TRBV30 to TRBJ1-1; tentative D call: TRBD1 (5 bases). The V gene lost 0 bases and the J gene lost 6 bases, with 17 bases spanning the gap. Germline V gene sequence: CDR1 GTSNPN, CDR2 SVGIG (reference sequence). This CDR3 has 15 residues. In nucleotides, the CDR3 is TGTGCCTGGAGTGTACGCGCCTGGGGGACCCCTGAAGCTTTCTTT. Translated, it gives CAWSVRAWGTPEAFF.

The V gene is TRBV29-1, the J gene TRBJ2-7, with no clear D. Per germline, CDR1 SQVTM and CDR2 ANQGSEA. V lost 4 bases and J 3 bases, leaving 10 bases between the germline ends. The CDR3 contains 12 residues. The CDR3 DNA follows: TGCAGCGTTGGACGGGCCAACTACGAGCAGTACTTC. Its protein product is CSVGRANYEQYF.

As DNA, the CDR3 is TGCAGTGCTACGGGACTCGCCAACAATGAGCAGTTCTTC. Amino acids: CSATGLANNEQFF. The V call is TRBV20-1, the J call TRBJ2-1, with D possibly being TRBD2 (6 bases). There are 13 residues in the CDR3. The ends were cut back, 4 bases at V and 5 bases at J, with 12 bases in the middle. CDR1 and CDR2 from the germline V gene are DFQATT and SNEGSKA (reference sequence).

This chain uses TRBV24-1 with TRBJ2-1; no definite D call. The germline CDR1 and CDR2 sequences are KGHDR and SFDVKD. The V end was cut by 2 bases, the J end by 8 bases, with 6 bases between. This CDR3 region has 12 residues. The CDR3 DNA reads TGTGCCACCAGTGATTCGGGCCATGAGCAGTTCTTC. Amino acids: CATSDSGHEQFF.

This rearrangement joins TRBV2 to TRBJ2-5; D gene unclear. The V end lost 1 base, the J end lost 6 bases, and 0 bases lay between the germline ends. This CDR3 is 10 amino acids long. CDR1 is SNHLY, CDR2 FYNNEI, per germline. The CDR3 loop reads CASSEETQYF. The CDR3, as DNA: TGTGCCAGCAGTGAAGAGACCCAGTACTTC.

The V gene is TRBV6-1, the J gene TRBJ1-1; 10 bases are shared with TRBD1. With 1 base clipped from V and 4 bases from J, the junction kept 0 bases outside the gene matches. Germline lookup yields CDR1 MNHNS and CDR2 SASEGT. CDR3 length equals 14 residues. In DNA, the CDR3 is TGTGCCAGCAGTGAAGGGACAGGGGGCACTGAAGCTTTCTTT. Translated: CASSEGTGGTEAFF.

The rearrangement uses TRBV18 and TRBJ1-5, with a weak D call TRBD1 (5 bases). V was clipped by 2 bases and J by 7 bases, with 12 bases between them. The CDR3 covers 14 residues. Germline values: CDR1 KGHSH, CDR2 LQKENI. CDR3 residues: CASSPGREGQPQHF. The CDR3 DNA follows: TGTGCCAGCTCACCAGGCAGGGAGGGACAGCCCCAGCATTTT.

The rearrangement joins TRBV5-4 to TRBJ2-5; D not resolved. This CDR3 has 15 amino acids. Germline lookup yields CDR1 SGHNT and CDR2 YYREEE (reference sequence). The V end lost 3 bases, the J end lost 1 base, and 13 bases lay between the germline ends. This chain's CDR3 is CASSSSSGFQETQYF. For the CDR3, the DNA is TGTGCCAGCAGCTCATCGAGTGGCTTCCAAGAGACCCAGTACTTC.

The chain employs TRBV30 and TRBJ1-2; 11 bases fit TRBD1. CDR1 is GTSNPN, CDR2 SVGIG, per germline (reference sequence). V lost 3 bases to trimming and J lost 6 bases; unmatched junction nucleotides: 3. This CDR3 has 13 residues. CDR3 amino acids: CAWSRDRGDGYTF. For the CDR3, the DNA is TGTGCCTGGAGCCGGGACAGGGGGGATGGCTACACCTTC.

This chain uses TRBV20-1 with TRBJ2-7; D unresolved. Trimming pared 6 bases from V and 2 bases from J, leaving 11 bases between. From germline, CDR1 is DFQATT and CDR2 SNEGSKA (reference sequence). This CDR3 is built from 12 residues. CDR3 amino acids: CSAPGATYEQYF. In DNA, the CDR3 is TGCAGTGCCCCCGGCGCCACCTACGAGCAGTACTTC.

V is TRBV20-1 and J is TRBJ1-5; D might be TRBD1 (6 bases). Germline assignment: CDR1 DFQATT and CDR2 SNEGSKA (reference sequence). The CDR3 has 14 amino acids. The V and J ends lost 6 bases and 2 bases respectively, with 14 bases between them. CDR3 residues: CSANQGHGNQPQHF. DNA of the CDR3: TGCAGTGCAAACCAGGGACATGGCAATCAGCCCCAGCATTTT.

This chain joins TRBV5-1 and TRBJ2-7; no firm D call. V shed 6 bases and J shed 0 bases, with 13 bases lying between them. The germline V gene encodes CDR1 SGHRS and CDR2 YFSETQ. This CDR3 has 14 residues. CDR3 protein: CASTEAVLSYEQYF. The CDR3, as DNA: TGCGCCAGCACGGAAGCAGTTCTCTCCTACGAGCAGTACTTC.

V is TRBV9 and J is TRBJ1-6, with 8 bases fitting TRBD1. Trimming took 3 bases from V and 0 from J; bases not matched to a gene: 5. The CDR3 loop spans 17 amino acids. Germline values: CDR1 SGDLS, CDR2 YYNGEE. The CDR3 is CASSETGAFSYNSPLHF. In DNA, the CDR3 is TGTGCCAGCAGCGAGACAGGGGCCTTCTCCTATAATTCACCCCTCCACTTT.

The rearrangement uses TRBV20-1 and TRBJ2-3, with 9 bases identical to TRBD2. The CDR3 length is 16 residues. After removal of 3 bases from V and 4 bases from J, the junction contained 11 bases not matched to a gene. The germline V gene encodes CDR1 DFQATT and CDR2 SNEGSKA (reference sequence). The CDR3 region is CSASGYGAGGPDTQYF. The CDR3 DNA sequence: TGCAGTGCTAGCGGCTACGGGGCGGGGGGGCCAGATACGCAGTATTTT.

This chain uses TRBV5-1 with TRBJ2-7; D is undetermined. Trimming removed 0 bases at V and 0 bases at J, with 10 bases between. This CDR3 has 15 amino acids. Germline lookup yields CDR1 SGHRS and CDR2 YFSETQ. The CDR3 spells CASSLDSASSYEQYF. Written as DNA, the CDR3 is TGCGCCAGCAGCTTGGACAGCGCCAGCTCCTACGAGCAGTACTTC.

The V and J genes are TRBV13 and TRBJ2-3; either TRBD1 or TRBD2 may supply D (5 bases each). Trimming stripped 5 bases from V and 3 bases from J, with 12 bases between. The CDR3 is 14 amino acids. Germline assignment: CDR1 PRHDT and CDR2 FYEKMQ (reference sequence). The CDR3 is CASSPRGRTDTQYF. The CDR3 DNA reads TGTGCCAGCAGCCCACGGGGACGTACAGATACGCAGTATTTT.

This rearrangement joins TRBV29-1 to TRBJ2-5; 9 nucleotides align to TRBD1. Per the germline V gene, CDR1 is SQVTM and CDR2 is ANQGSEA. The CDR3 consists of 15 residues. Germline trimming cut 4 bases from V and 0 bases from J; bases unmatched to any gene: 6. The CDR3 loop is CSVGGQGPYQETQYF. The CDR3, as DNA: TGCAGCGTTGGGGGACAGGGACCTTACCAAGAGACCCAGTACTTC.

This chain links TRBV4-1 with TRBJ1-4; no firm D call. The germline V and J ends were trimmed by 6 bases and 6 bases, with 14 bases remaining between them. This CDR3 has 14 residues. CDR1 is MGHRA and CDR2 is YSYEKL in the germline V gene. The CDR3 loop is CASRYIERHEKLFF. CDR3 bases: TGCGCCAGCAGGTACATCGAACGACATGAAAAACTGTTTTTT.

The gene calls are TRBV30 and TRBJ1-1, with D uncertain. Trimming removed 3 bases at V and 0 bases at J, with 8 bases between. Germline CDR1 is GTSNPN and CDR2 is SVGIG (reference sequence). This CDR3 spans 13 amino acids. The CDR3 DNA reads as TGTGCCTGGAGAAGAAATATGAACACTGAAGCTTTCTTT. It yields the protein CAWRRNMNTEAFF.

Here the CDR3 reads CAWTEGGGYTF. The CDR3 DNA is TGTGCCTGGACGGAAGGGGGAGGCTACACCTTC. The chain combines TRBV30 with TRBJ1-2, with D possibly TRBD1 on 6 matching bases. Germline CDR1 and CDR2: GTSNPN and SVGIG (reference sequence). The V and J ends lost 4 bases and 8 bases respectively, with 11 bases between them. The CDR3 loop spans 11 amino acids.

The chain joins TRBV6-4 to TRBJ2-3; D is possibly TRBD2 (7 bases). The V gene lost 2 bases and the J gene lost 5 bases, with 11 bases spanning the gap. This CDR3 has 14 amino acids. CDR1 and CDR2 (germline): MRHNA, SNTAGT. The CDR3 sequence is CASSDKGEGDTQYF. The DNA of the CDR3 is TGTGCCAGCAGTGACAAGGGGGAGGGAGATACGCAGTATTTT.